This T cell receptor (beta chain) was documented in a study of OX40 agonist ivuxolimab in advanced cancers. Notes on the research overall: Ivuxolimab, which targeted the costimulatory receptor OX40 (CD134), was an agonistic, fully human IgG2 monoclonal antibody. Intravenous ivuxolimab was administered to patients every 2 weeks at six dose levels: 0.01, 0.1, 0.3, 1.5, 3 and 10 mg/kg. Of the roughly 53 patients in dose escalation, about 19 had hepatocellular carcinoma, some 15 had melanoma, 9 had renal cell carcinoma and 9 had head and neck cancer. The dose-escalation cohort was around 84% male with a mean age of 60 years, ranging from roughly 20 to 80. Patients were allowed to have had prior anti-PD-1, anti-PD-L1 or anti-CTLA-4 therapy, and roughly 40% of the dose-escalation patients had previously received checkpoint inhibitors. Partial responses occurred in three dose-escalation patients, of whom one had hepatocellular carcinoma and two had cutaneous melanoma. Peripheral TCRbeta sequencing was intended to test whether TCR sequence diversity was altered and clonal T-cell expansion was caused by ivuxolimab. The paper describes the monotherapy dose-escalation part (N of about 50 patients) of the phase I trial of ivuxolimab. Broad study findings and their caveats: After ivuxolimab, CD8+ T cells had more expanded clones than CD4+ T cells on average. The antigen specificity of the peripheral T cells that underwent clonal expansion was not determined. At doses from 0.1 to 3.0 mg/kg, clonal expansion was seen in both CD4+ and CD8+ blood T cells between baseline and week 6. Partial responders in the 0.1-3.0 mg/kg groups had among the lowest normalized peripheral clonal expansion, especially among CD8+ T cells. Low levels of normalized T-cell clonal expansion were also seen in some patients who did not respond.

Genomic DNA was extracted from sorted cells for sequencing of the TCRbeta CDR3 region. The immunoSEQ Assay was used for sequencing of TCRbeta CDR3 regions. Not all clones reach the TCRdb copy of this immuneACCESS table, which keeps in-frame sequences only. Checked studies attribute under half of the gap to unresolved V genes and leave the rest unexplained. Present in this sample are 100,000 to 150,000 clones, 85% to 95% of which were seen just once. The ten largest make up 0.8% to 1% of the sample. The germline V gene (reference sequence) sets CDR1 to SEHNR and CDR2 to FQNEAQ. Taken from cysteine to phenylalanine, the CDR3 has 13 residues. Only the CDR3 portion is preserved as DNA: 39 bases, with reading frame beginning at the first base. Trimming costs V 4 bases and J 11 bases, and their ends lie 15 bases apart. On this clone: Its antigen is not yet known. The record has no base qualities; no much larger clone is one base away.

The trial excluded patients who had a history of autoimmune disease or were on systemic immunosuppression. Peripheral blood for TCR sequencing was collected from all dose cohorts at baseline, on cycle 4 day 1, and on cycle 7 day 1. Samples were obtained from an open-label, multicenter, first-in-human phase I dose-escalation trial of ivuxolimab. Adults with locally advanced or metastatic head and neck squamous cell, hepatocellular, melanoma or renal cell carcinoma were enrolled in the trial. CD4+ and CD8+ T cells were sorted separately from peripheral blood before TCR sequencing. This clonotype originated in an adult with an advanced solid tumor such as melanoma, head and neck, liver or kidney cancer. The sample consisted of CD4+ or CD8+ T cells sorted from blood, taken in a trial of the OX40 agonist ivuxolimab. The chain is assembled from TRBV7-9 and TRBJ1-5, and possibly TRBD1, on 5 matching bases. The DNA sequence follows: TGTGCCAGCAGCTCCGGAGAAATCAGGGCCCAGCATTTT. Its amino acids are CASSSGEIRAQHF.